The next 4 T cell receptor beta chains were all read from a single sample in a study of control samples from healthy donors and cancer patients. Using immunoSEQ multiplex PCR, the repertoire was profiled, and TCRdb retains in-frame clones only, with some absent. The repertoire holds 110,000 to 150,000 clones, with under 90% as singletons. Sequenced input: blood. The receptors were sampled from a man aged 25 to 40 in good health.

The chain recombines TRBV5-4 with TRBJ2-5; a weak D match, TRBD1 (6 bases). Trimming left V 4 bases short and J 2 bases short, with 18 bases between. The CDR3 extends over 16 amino acids. Germline loops: CDR1 SGHNT, CDR2 YYREEE (reference sequence). This chain's CDR3 is CASSRTTTGTQETQYF. DNA for the CDR3: TGTGCCAGCAGCCGGACCACGACGGGGACACAAGAGACCCAGTACTTC.

This clone showed up just a few times. V is TRBV4-2 and J is TRBJ2-2; D gene ambiguous. This CDR3 has 16 amino acids. Looked up from germline, CDR1 is LGHNA and CDR2 is YNFKEQ. V was shortened by 0 bases and J by 2 bases, with 10 bases between the two germline ends. In nucleotides, the CDR3 is TGTGCCAGCAGCCAAGAAAGCAGCCAAAACACCGGGGAGCTGTTTTTT. This encodes CASSQESSQNTGELFF.

The J gene is TRBJ1-4, the V gene TRBV4-2; tentative D call: TRBD1 (5 bases). The CDR3 totals 15 residues. Germline V gives CDR1 LGHNA, CDR2 YNFKEQ. Trimming removed 0 bases from V and 7 bases from J, with 12 bases in between. The CDR3: CASSQDEGRAEKLFF. The DNA for the CDR3 is TGTGCCAGCAGCCAAGATGAGGGGCGGGCTGAAAAACTGTTTTTT.

V and J are TRBV13 and TRBJ2-7; 8 nucleotides align to TRBD2. This CDR3 region has 15 residues. V lost 4 bases and J lost 5; bases outside the gene matches: 10. Germline CDR1 PRHDT, CDR2 FYEKMQ (reference sequence). The CDR3: CASSSPGAGGDEQYF. The CDR3 nucleotides are TGTGCCAGCAGCTCCCCCGGGGCGGGAGGCGACGAGCAGTACTTC.